The 29 T cell receptor beta chains listed next were all sequenced from one sample in a study of blood T cell repertoires in COVID-19. Clones were sequenced by immunoSEQ multiplex PCR, and TCRdb holds only the in-frame ones, with some missing. In the table there are about 230,000 clones, approximately 87% of which are singletons. Specimen: peripheral blood. The receptors here all came from a woman in her 70s with active or convalescent COVID-19.

The rearrangement uses TRBV6-6 and TRBJ2-7; 9 nucleotides agree with TRBD1. This CDR3 is built from 13 residues. The V gene end was trimmed by 5 bases and the J gene end by 6 bases; junction bases not matched to a gene: 5. CDR1 and CDR2 from the germline V gene are MNHNY and SVGAGI (reference sequence). As DNA, the CDR3 is TGTGCCAGCAGTGGACAGGGGTTGAGCGAGCAGTACTTC. Amino acid sequence: CASSGQGLSEQYF.

The genes are TRBV3-1 (or the pseudogene TRBV3-2) and TRBJ1-5; D ambiguous. This CDR3 region has 13 residues. In germline, CDR1 is LGHDT, CDR2 YNNKEL (reference sequence). The germline V and J ends were trimmed by 4 bases and 6 bases, with 10 bases remaining between them. The DNA of the CDR3 is TGTGCCAGCAGCCCCGGTGGCGGTCAGCCCCAGCATTTT. Residues: CASSPGGGQPQHF.

The chain recombines TRBV2 with TRBJ2-2; 10 positions agree with TRBD1. V gave up 6 bases and J gave up 6 bases; unmatched junction bases: 4. The CDR3 is made up of 14 amino acids. The germline V gene encodes CDR1 SNHLY and CDR2 FYNNEI. CDR3 in amino acids: CASRAGTGAGELFF. The CDR3 DNA sequence: TGTGCCAGCAGGGCCGGGACAGGGGCCGGGGAGCTGTTTTTT.

This clone is medium-sized. The chain carries TRBV28 and TRBJ1-1; D remains unclear. The CDR3 sequence is 14 residues long. The germline gives CDR1 MDHEN, CDR2 SYDVKM. The V and J ends lost 2 bases and 5 bases respectively, with 12 bases between them. CDR3 sequence reads: CASSLGVGGTEAFF. DNA for the CDR3: TGTGCCAGCAGTTTAGGGGTTGGAGGGACTGAAGCTTTCTTT.

This clone was counted a single time. DNA of the CDR3: TGTGCCAGTAGTCCCTCCGGAGACAGAGACAATGAGCAGTTCTTC. It is translated as CASSPSGDRDNEQFF. V usage is TRBV19 and J usage is TRBJ2-1, with a possible D match to TRBD1 (5 bases). This CDR3 is 15 amino acids long. Germline CDR1 reads LNHDA; CDR2 reads SQIVND (reference sequence). V lost 5 bases, J lost 5 bases, and 16 bases lay in between.

V is TRBV9 and J is TRBJ2-3; 9 bases fit TRBD2. The CDR3 loop spans 14 amino acids. V lost 4 bases, J lost 5 bases, and 5 bases stayed unmatched. Germline CDR1 reads SGDLS; CDR2 reads YYNGEE. In DNA form, the CDR3 reads TGTGCCAGCAGCTTTAGCGGGAGAGGAGATACGCAGTATTTT. Residues: CASSFSGRGDTQYF.

V usage is TRBV6-6 and J usage is TRBJ2-5; 11 bases match TRBD2. Germline assignment: CDR1 MNHNY and CDR2 SVGAGI (reference sequence). CDR3 length: 16 amino acids. Germline trimming cut 6 bases from V and 3 bases from J; bases unmatched to any gene: 9. The CDR3 DNA follows: TGTGCCAGCAGGCCTCTTCCGGGACTAGCGGAAGAGACCCAGTACTTC. Protein: CASRPLPGLAEETQYF.

This clone came up a few times. The rearrangement joins TRBV7-9 to TRBJ2-2, with 11 bases fitting TRBD1. V shed 5 bases, J shed 4 bases, and the junction held 9 bases outside the gene matches. This CDR3 comprises 17 residues. From germline, CDR1 is SEHNR and CDR2 FQNEAQ (reference sequence). CDR3 nucleotides: TGTGCCAGCAGCCCTACTGGACAGGGGGCGCGCACCGGGGAGCTGTTTTTT. Amino acids: CASSPTGQGARTGELFF.

The chain links TRBV6-5 to TRBJ2-7; D possibly corresponds to TRBD2 (5 bases). The CDR3 extends over 12 amino acids. The germline CDR1 and CDR2 sequences are MNHEY and SVGAGI. Trimming removed 8 bases at V and 3 bases at J, with 11 bases between. CDR3 amino acids: CASSPGIYEQYF. CDR3 DNA: TGTGCCAGCTCTCCGGGGATCTACGAGCAGTACTTC.

This chain joins TRBV27 and TRBJ2-7; 8 bases are a match to TRBD1. The CDR3 has 14 amino acids. From germline, CDR1 is MNHEY and CDR2 SMNVEV (reference sequence). V shed 3 bases, J shed 2 bases, and the junction held 3 bases outside the gene matches. CDR3 nucleotide sequence: TGTGCCAGCAGTTTCTGGGACAGGACCTACGAGCAGTACTTC. This translates into CASSFWDRTYEQYF.

CDR3 sequence: CASSGQGYTEAFF. The CDR3 coding sequence is TGTGCCAGCAGCGGACAGGGTTACACTGAAGCTTTCTTT. The chain recombines TRBV9 with TRBJ1-1, with 7 bases that match TRBD1. The CDR3 is 13 amino acids. Germline V gene data show CDR1 as SGDLS and CDR2 as YYNGEE. V was clipped by 3 bases and J by 3 bases; unmatched bases: 2.

V gene TRBV7-3 combines with J gene TRBJ2-1; TRBD1 agrees at 7 bases. Germline CDR1 and CDR2: SGHTA and FQGTGA. Unmatched junction bases numbered 4, after V lost 5 bases and J lost 9 bases. CDR3 length: 12 residues. The CDR3 loop is CASSDGQVEQFF. The CDR3 DNA reads as TGTGCCAGCAGCGACGGACAGGTTGAGCAGTTCTTC.

The rearrangement uses TRBV5-8 and TRBJ2-7, with TRBD2 identical over 7 bases. With V trimmed by 4 bases and J by 0 bases, 7 bases remained unmatched. The germline CDR1 and CDR2 sequences are SGHTS and YDEGEE. The CDR3 consists of 15 residues. Here the CDR3 reads CASSRAGTNSYEQYF. DNA of the CDR3: TGTGCCAGCAGCAGAGCCGGGACTAACTCCTACGAGCAGTACTTC. The full variable domain, rest sourced from reference TRBV5-8 and TRBJ2-7, is EAGVTQSPTHLIKTRGQQATLRCSPISGHTSVYWYQQALGLGLQFLLWYDEGEERNRGNFPPRFSGRQFPNYSSELNVNALELEDSALYLCASSRAGTNSYEQYFGPGTRLTVT.

This clone was seen only a few times. The chain combines TRBV3-1 (or the pseudogene TRBV3-2) with TRBJ1-2, with D uncertain. V lost 0 bases, J lost 7 bases, and 12 bases lay in between. CDR1 and CDR2 from the germline V gene are LGHDT and YNNKEL (reference sequence). The CDR3 has 14 residues. The CDR3 DNA sequence: TGTGCCAGCAGCCAAGAGGGCAGGAACATTGGCTACACCTTC. Its translation: CASSQEGRNIGYTF.

This chain connects TRBV3-1 (or the pseudogene TRBV3-2) to TRBJ2-7; possibly TRBD2 for D (5 bases). Between the trimmed V and J ends, which lost 4 bases and 6 bases, there was a span of 16 bases. This CDR3 is built from 14 residues. Germline assignment: CDR1 LGHDT and CDR2 YNNKEL (reference sequence). CDR3 in amino acids: CASSPDPWTLEQYF. In DNA form, the CDR3 reads TGTGCCAGCAGCCCCGACCCGTGGACTCTCGAGCAGTACTTC.

This rearrangement joins TRBV6-2 or TRBV6-3 to TRBJ2-3; D possibly corresponds to TRBD2 (5 bases). CDR3 length equals 18 residues. Germline CDR1 MNHEY, CDR2 SVGEGT. V lost 0 bases and J lost 4, with 20 bases in between. This CDR3 reads CASSYSRAVGLGADTQYF. The CDR3 coding sequence is TGTGCCAGCAGTTACTCGAGAGCGGTGGGCCTGGGAGCAGATACGCAGTATTTT.

This chain joins TRBV29-1 and TRBJ2-1; 12 bases are a match to TRBD2. CDR3 size: 17 residues. Germline V lookup: CDR1 SQVTM, CDR2 ANQGSEA. Germline trimming cut 7 bases from V and 9 bases from J; bases unmatched to any gene: 19. CDR3: CSALRSQTSGSSGEQFF. The CDR3 nucleotides are TGCAGCGCTCTAAGATCTCAGACTAGCGGGAGTTCCGGTGAGCAGTTCTTC.

CDR3 protein: CASSQVRIATNEKLFF. Here the CDR3 DNA reads TGTGCCAGCAGCCAAGTCAGGATCGCAACTAATGAAAAACTGTTTTTT. This chain joins TRBV3-1 (or the pseudogene TRBV3-2) and TRBJ1-4; no clear D gene. Deletions cut 1 base from V and 0 bases from J, with 9 bases between. This CDR3 is built from 16 residues. Germline V gene sequence: CDR1 LGHDT, CDR2 YNNKEL (reference sequence).

This chain joins TRBV7-8 and TRBJ1-2, with D possibly matching TRBD1 (5 bases). This CDR3 is 14 amino acids long. V shed 0 bases and J shed 7 bases, with 12 bases lying between them. Per germline, CDR1 SGHVS and CDR2 FQNEAQ. The CDR3 coding sequence is TGTGCCAGCAGCTTAGCGCCCAGGGTGGGTGGCTACACCTTC. Residues: CASSLAPRVGGYTF.

This clone has a single count. The rearrangement links TRBV19 to TRBJ1-6; no clear D gene. The CDR3 extends over 16 amino acids. The germline gives CDR1 LNHDA, CDR2 SQIVND (reference sequence). Trimming left V 3 bases short and J 0 bases short, with 9 bases between. CDR3 in amino acids: CASSIKIFSYNSPLHF. In nucleotides, the CDR3 is TGTGCCAGTAGTATTAAAATCTTCTCCTATAATTCACCCCTCCACTTT.

The chain links TRBV7-9 to TRBJ2-1, with D uncertain. CDR3 length: 13 residues. Trimming left V 6 bases short and J 10 bases short, with 16 bases between. CDR1 and CDR2 from the germline V gene are SEHNR and FQNEAQ (reference sequence). In DNA, the CDR3 is TGTGCCAGCAGTCCTGGGCCCCAACAAGAGCAGTTCTTC. It yields the protein CASSPGPQQEQFF. The full variable domain, with the rest looked up from reference TRBV7-9 and TRBJ2-1, is DTGVSQNPRHKITKRGQNVTFRCDPISEHNRLYWYRQTLGQGPEFLTYFQNEAQLEKSRLLSDRFSAERPKGSFSTLEIQRTEQGDSAMYLCASSPGPQQEQFFGPGTRLTVL.

The J gene is TRBJ2-4, the V gene TRBV5-1; 7 bases map to TRBD1. The CDR3 is 17 residues long. Germline CDR1 SGHRS, CDR2 YFSETQ. J was trimmed by 4 bases and V by 4 bases; bases with no gene match: 14. CDR3 coding DNA: TGCGCCAGCAGCCCCCTTGTATCGGGGACAGCTAAAAACATTCAGTACTTC. Amino acid sequence: CASSPLVSGTAKNIQYF.

This rearrangement joins TRBV21-1 to TRBJ1-1. TRBV21-1 corresponds to a pseudogene. This CDR3 is built from 17 residues. CDR3 bases: TGTGCCAGCAGCAAGGGCAGCCCGGAGGGCCCGAACACTGAAGCTTTCTTT. This encodes CASSKGSPEGPNTEAFF.

This chain joins TRBV5-1 and TRBJ2-5; 8 bases map to TRBD2. The length of the CDR3 is 17 residues. After removal of 0 bases from V and 1 base from J, the junction contained 8 bases not matched to a gene. Germline V lookup: CDR1 SGHRS, CDR2 YFSETQ. In DNA form, the CDR3 reads TGCGCCAGCAGCTTGGAACCCGTAGCGGGGTCCCAAGAGACCCAGTACTTC. It specifies CASSLEPVAGSQETQYF. Looking up the rest from reference TRBV5-1 and TRBJ2-5 gives the full variable domain: KAGVTQTPRYLIKTRGQQVTLSCSPISGHRSVSWYQQTPGQGLQFLFEYFSETQRNKGNFPGRFSGRQFSNSRSEMNVSTLELGDSALYLCASSLEPVAGSQETQYFGPGTRLLVL.

This chain links TRBV4-1 with TRBJ1-1; D possibly corresponds to TRBD1 (5 bases). Trimming shortened V by 0 bases and J by 6 bases, and 20 bases separated the two germline ends. This CDR3 region has 17 residues. The V gene's germline CDR1 is MGHRA and CDR2 YSYEKL. The CDR3 reads CASSQEALGGFWSEAFF. DNA for the CDR3: TGCGCCAGCAGCCAAGAAGCCCTCGGGGGTTTTTGGTCTGAAGCTTTCTTT.

The genes are TRBV15 and TRBJ2-3, with a possible D match to TRBD2 (7 bases). Trimming stripped 3 bases from V and 0 bases from J, with 13 bases between. Germline-derived CDR1 and CDR2 are LNHNV and YYDKDF (reference sequence). CDR3 length: 16 amino acids. The CDR3 is CATSSGRGGSTDTQYF. The CDR3 DNA follows: TGTGCCACCAGCAGCGGAAGGGGGGGTAGCACAGATACGCAGTATTTT.

V gene TRBV20-1 combines with J gene TRBJ2-1; the D gene is possibly TRBD2 (5 bases). V was pared by 6 bases and J by 8 bases, with 8 bases between. This CDR3 has 10 residues. The V gene's germline CDR1 is DFQATT and CDR2 SNEGSKA (reference sequence). DNA for the CDR3: TGCAGTGCCGAGAGGGATGAGCAGTTCTTC. This sequence encodes CSAERDEQFF.

V is TRBV7-2 and J is TRBJ1-4, with no clear D. Deletions cut 2 bases from V and 0 bases from J, with 7 bases between. Germline V gene data show CDR1 as SGHTA and CDR2 as FQGNSA. The CDR3 has 15 amino acids. The CDR3 spells CASSLSQATNEKLFF. The CDR3 DNA follows: TGTGCCAGCAGCTTAAGCCAGGCAACTAATGAAAAACTGTTTTTT.

V usage is TRBV27 and J usage is TRBJ1-6, with D uncertain. The germline CDR1 and CDR2 sequences are MNHEY and SMNVEV (reference sequence). V dropped 3 bases and J dropped 4 bases, with 4 bases sitting between them. This CDR3 is 13 amino acids long. The CDR3 here is CASSFSYNSPLHF. CDR3 nucleotides: TGTGCCAGCAGTTTCTCGTATAATTCACCCCTCCACTTT.